A single sample is the source of the 25 T cell receptor beta chains below, sequenced in a study of CD8+ T cells in alopecia areata. Extraction of RNA preceded its reverse transcription into cDNA, which served as the sequencing template. The data were produced by immunoSEQ multiplex PCR, yet TCRdb's version contains in-frame clones alone and is incomplete. The repertoire holds about 200,000 clones, about two fifths seen once, with 0.45% to 0.55% in the top ten. This sample's treatment: oral pan-JAK inhibitor, 5-10 mg twice daily. The sequencing here drew on CD4+ T cells sorted from blood, taken at approximately week 31, from a patient treated with tofacitinib. The receptors come from a human donor with alopecia areata.

This rearrangement joins TRBV30 to TRBJ2-7, with D maybe TRBD1 (5 bases). The germline CDR1 and CDR2 sequences are GTSNPN and SVGIG (reference sequence). Between the trimmed V and J ends, which lost 4 bases and 5 bases, there was a span of 12 bases. The CDR3 is 12 amino acids. The CDR3 loop is CAWNQGVHEQYF. As DNA, the CDR3 is TGTGCCTGGAATCAAGGGGTCCACGAGCAGTACTTC.

This clone was observed a single time. The chain is built from TRBV28 and TRBJ1-2; 8 bases map to TRBD1. CDR3 size: 13 residues. From germline, CDR1 is MDHEN and CDR2 SYDVKM. V lost 3 bases, J lost 8 bases, and 5 bases stayed unmatched. The CDR3 here is CASSFGQGGGYTF. The CDR3 DNA reads as TGTGCCAGCAGTTTCGGACAGGGAGGAGGCTACACCTTC.

As regards this clone: The sample contains more than one DNA sequence encoding this CDR3. V and J are TRBV5-1 and TRBJ2-7; D remains unclear. This CDR3 is built from 14 residues. The V end was cut by 0 bases, the J end by 1 base, with 8 bases between. Germline CDR1 is SGHRS and CDR2 is YFSETQ. DNA for the CDR3: TGCGCCAGCAGCTTGGAGGGCCGATCCTACGAGCAGTACTTC. It yields the protein CASSLEGRSYEQYF. Based on the CDR3 plus reference TRBV5-1 and TRBJ2-7, the full variable domain is KAGVTQTPRYLIKTRGQQVTLSCSPISGHRSVSWYQQTPGQGLQFLFEYFSETQRNKGNFPGRFSGRQFSNSRSEMNVSTLELGDSALYLCASSLEGRSYEQYFGPGTRLTVT.

The chain carries TRBV5-1 and TRBJ2-7; weak D call: TRBD2 (6 bases). The CDR3 consists of 15 residues. The ends were cut back, 4 bases at V and 3 bases at J, with 17 bases in the middle. Germline V lookup: CDR1 SGHRS, CDR2 YFSETQ. The chain's CDR3 is CASSRDSGNYYEQYF. DNA of the CDR3: TGCGCCAGCAGCCGGGACTCGGGGAATTACTACGAGCAGTACTTC.

This clone has a handful of counts. The chain joins TRBV7-3 to TRBJ1-2, with a possible D match to TRBD1 (5 bases). This CDR3 is built from 15 residues. Germline-derived CDR1 and CDR2 are SGHTA and FQGTGA. The V end was cut by 4 bases, the J end by 5 bases, with 17 bases between. The CDR3 loop reads CASSSQAGRLYGYTF. The CDR3 DNA follows: TGTGCCAGCAGCTCTCAGGCAGGGAGGCTGTATGGCTACACCTTC.

The chain recombines TRBV30 with TRBJ1-4, with 7 positions matching TRBD1. After removal of 2 bases from V and 8 bases from J, the junction contained 2 bases not matched to a gene. Germline assignment: CDR1 GTSNPN and CDR2 SVGIG (reference sequence). CDR3 length: 12 amino acids. The CDR3 DNA is TGTGCCTGGAGTCCACAGGGGGAAAAACTGTTTTTT. Residues: CAWSPQGEKLFF. The full variable domain, in which reference TRBV30 and TRBJ1-4 provide the parts outside the CDR3, is SQTIHQWPATLVQPVGSPLSLECTVEGTSNPNLYWYRQAAGRGLQLLFYSVGIGQISSEVPQNLSASRPQDRQFILSSKKLLLSDSGFYLCAWSPQGEKLFFGSGTQLSVL.

This clone was seen a handful of times. The gene calls are TRBV6-6 and TRBJ2-7, with TRBD2 identical over 7 bases. The CDR3 spans 15 residues. The V gene end was trimmed by 6 bases and the J gene end by 0 bases; junction bases not matched to a gene: 8. CDR1 and CDR2 from the germline V gene are MNHNY and SVGAGI (reference sequence). CDR3 in DNA: TGTGCCAGCAGGGCTTTTGAGCGGGGCTCCTACGAGCAGTACTTC. As protein: CASRAFERGSYEQYF.

This clone turned up a few times. One end of the junction does not line up with germline, which may come from a read error. The chain combines TRBV7-9 with TRBJ1-4; D ambiguous. This CDR3 has 12 residues. The germline V gene has CDR1 SEHNR and CDR2 FQNEAQ (reference sequence). The CDR3 spells CASSSSPGTATF. CDR3 nucleotide sequence: TGTGCCAGCAGCTCTTCTCCCGGAACAGCCACTTTT.

The rearrangement links TRBV27 to TRBJ1-5; 7 bases map to TRBD1. V shed 5 bases, J shed 3 bases, and the junction held 10 bases outside the gene matches. This CDR3 has 16 residues. CDR1 is MNHEY and CDR2 is SMNVEV in the germline V gene (reference sequence). This chain's CDR3 is CASSPRTGITNQPQHF. The DNA for the CDR3 is TGTGCCAGCAGTCCGAGGACAGGTATTACCAATCAGCCCCAGCATTTT.

The gene calls are TRBV6-6 and TRBJ1-5; D is undetermined. Germline lookup yields CDR1 MNHNY and CDR2 SVGAGI (reference sequence). The ends were cut back, 4 bases at V and 0 bases at J, with 10 bases in the middle. This CDR3 is 15 amino acids long. CDR3 sequence reads: CASSWAPDSNQPQHF. DNA for the CDR3: TGTGCCAGCAGTTGGGCCCCAGATAGCAATCAGCCCCAGCATTTT.

This rearrangement joins TRBV5-1 to TRBJ2-5; weak D call: TRBD1 (5 bases). The CDR3 is 12 residues long. CDR1 and CDR2 (germline): SGHRS, YFSETQ. V lost 3 bases to trimming and J lost 7 bases, with 10 bases between them. The CDR3 sequence is CASSSLGVTQYF. The CDR3 region has the DNA TGCGCCAGCAGCTCTCTAGGGGTGACCCAGTACTTC.

The table lists this clone with a few counts. The chain uses TRBV5-6 and TRBJ1-3; weak D call: TRBD1 (5 bases). This CDR3 has 14 amino acids. CDR1 and CDR2 from the germline V gene are SGHDT and YYEEEE. With 3 bases removed from V and 4 bases from J, the gap between germline ends came to 11 bases. The DNA for the CDR3 is TGTGCCAGCAGCTCCCAGGGTTCCGGAAACACCATATATTTT. It codes for CASSSQGSGNTIYF.

The chain joins TRBV29-1 to TRBJ1-2; 9 bases fit TRBD1. The CDR3 consists of 14 residues. V trimming: 5 bases; J trimming: 8 bases; junction bases outside the gene matches: 12. Germline V gives CDR1 SQVTM, CDR2 ANQGSEA. The CDR3: CSVMDRGSRGGYTF. The DNA of the CDR3 is TGCAGCGTTATGGACAGGGGATCCCGGGGGGGCTACACCTTC.

The genes are TRBV7-9 and TRBJ1-4; 11 bases map to TRBD1. With V trimmed by 4 bases and J by 8 bases, 3 bases remained unmatched. The CDR3 is made up of 14 amino acids. The germline gives CDR1 SEHNR, CDR2 FQNEAQ (reference sequence). The CDR3 is CASSSDRGREKLFF. CDR3 in DNA: TGTGCCAGCAGCTCGGACAGGGGGCGAGAAAAACTGTTTTTT.

The chain uses TRBV2 and TRBJ1-5; 9 bases fit TRBD1. Germline CDR1 is SNHLY and CDR2 is FYNNEI. The length of the CDR3 is 14 residues. The ends lost 6 bases at V and 5 bases at J; junction bases unmatched: 5. CDR3 amino acids: CASSGTGLDQPQHF. The CDR3 nucleotides are TGTGCCAGCAGCGGGACAGGGTTGGATCAGCCCCAGCATTTT.

V and J are TRBV5-1 and TRBJ1-1; D unresolved. V lost 6 bases, J lost 11 bases, and 5 bases lay in between. The CDR3 totals 8 residues. CDR1 and CDR2 (germline): SGHRS, YFSETQ. Here the CDR3 DNA reads TGCGCCAGCAACGGTGCTTTCTTT. Protein: CASNGAFF. Full variable domain (missing parts from reference TRBV5-1 and TRBJ1-1): KAGVTQTPRYLIKTRGQQVTLSCSPISGHRSVSWYQQTPGQGLQFLFEYFSETQRNKGNFPGRFSGRQFSNSRSEMNVSTLELGDSALYLCASNGAFFGQGTRLTVV.

The gene calls are TRBV11-2 and TRBJ2-1, with 11 bases that match TRBD2. Germline trimming cut 3 bases from V and 4 bases from J; bases unmatched to any gene: 5. There are 16 residues in the CDR3. In germline, CDR1 is SGHAT, CDR2 FQNNGV. The CDR3 spells CASSLLAGGIYNEQFF. The CDR3 region has the DNA TGTGCCAGCAGCTTGCTAGCGGGAGGAATTTACAATGAGCAGTTCTTC.

This chain joins TRBV29-1 and TRBJ1-1; D is possibly TRBD1 (6 bases). V was cut by 6 bases and J by 2 bases, with 19 bases left in between. From germline, CDR1 is SQVTM and CDR2 ANQGSEA. The length of the CDR3 is 15 residues. This CDR3 is CSVGAIQGSNTEAFF. CDR3 nucleotide sequence: TGCAGCGTCGGAGCCATACAGGGTTCCAACACTGAAGCTTTCTTT.

The gene calls are TRBV6-5 and TRBJ2-5; 8 bases fit TRBD2. The trim removed 4 bases at V and 5 bases at J, leaving 6 bases unmatched. This CDR3 has 14 amino acids. Germline-derived CDR1 and CDR2 are MNHEY and SVGAGI. The CDR3 here is CASSSPGLGETQYF. Here the CDR3 DNA reads TGTGCCAGCAGTTCGCCGGGACTAGGGGAGACCCAGTACTTC.

CDR3 protein: CASSRGTAFTDTQYF. In nucleotides, the CDR3 is TGCGCCAGCAGCAGGGGGACAGCTTTCACAGATACGCAGTATTTT. This sequence joins TRBV5-1 and TRBJ2-3, with 7 bases lining up with TRBD1. Losses at the gene ends were 4 bases for V and 2 bases for J; bases not matched to a gene: 7. The CDR3 is 15 amino acids. Germline CDR1 and CDR2: SGHRS and YFSETQ.

This clone was detected only a few times. J is TRBJ2-7 and V is TRBV7-2; TRBD2 matches 11 bases. The V segment lost 6 bases and the J segment 4 bases; nucleotides outside the gene matches: 11. CDR3 size: 16 residues. Germline CDR1 and CDR2: SGHTA and FQGNSA. Here the CDR3 reads CASSYKALAGDYEQYF. The CDR3 DNA follows: TGTGCCAGCAGTTATAAGGCACTAGCGGGAGATTACGAGCAGTACTTC.

The V and J genes are TRBV2 and TRBJ2-1, with TRBD2 matching over 8 bases. Germline values: CDR1 SNHLY, CDR2 FYNNEI. CDR3 length: 11 amino acids. Trimming took 6 bases from V and 15 from J; bases not matched to a gene: 7. The CDR3 DNA follows: TGTGCCAGCAGCGGGGGGGGCAAGCGGTTCTTC. Its translation is CASSGGGKRFF.

The sample holds one count of this clone. The chain joins TRBV5-1 to TRBJ1-3; 11 nucleotides align to TRBD1. CDR3 length: 15 residues. CDR1 SGHRS and CDR2 YFSETQ come from the germline V gene. Unmatched junction bases numbered 4, after V lost 4 bases and J lost 4 bases. CDR3 protein: CASSADRGRGNTIYF. The CDR3 nucleotides are TGCGCCAGCAGCGCGGACAGGGGGCGAGGAAACACCATATATTTT.

V gene TRBV4-1 combines with J gene TRBJ1-2; no reliable D call. The germline V gene has CDR1 MGHRA and CDR2 YSYEKL. The CDR3 is made up of 18 amino acids. Trimming shortened V by 1 base and J by 4 bases, and 22 bases separated the two germline ends. In DNA form, the CDR3 reads TGCGCCAGCAGCCAAGCGCCACCTGGGCCCCAATCAGTCTATGGCTACACCTTC. Its protein is CASSQAPPGPQSVYGYTF.

This clone was detected a few times. V and J are TRBV6-6 and TRBJ1-5, with D possibly being TRBD1 (5 bases). The V end was cut by 6 bases, the J end by 6 bases, with 18 bases between. CDR3 length: 15 amino acids. The germline V gene encodes CDR1 MNHNY and CDR2 SVGAGI (reference sequence). CDR3 nucleotide sequence: TGTGCCAGCAGCCCCGGGGGGGGAAGGGGTCAGCCCCAGCATTTT. Amino acid sequence: CASSPGGGRGQPQHF.